The sample holds many counts of the clone carrying this T cell receptor (beta chain). The record originates from a study of T cell repertoires in cytomegalovirus infection. TCRdb called the reads again in MiXCR, with one record for every CDR3 protein. The profile shows more than 350,000 distinct CDR3 sequences, roughly a third of them singletons. This CDR3 has 15 amino acids. Germline-derived CDR1 and CDR2 are SGHVS and FQNEAQ. Trimming removed 4 bases from V and 2 bases from J, with 11 bases in between. The sample consisted of PBMCs. The chain couples TRBV7-8 to TRBJ2-2; D possibly corresponds to TRBD2 (6 bases). This clonotype was obtained from a human donor in good health (CMV status not recorded). Some clones in this sample may be carry-over from other donors' samples. For the CDR3, the DNA is TGTGCCAGCAGCTCAACCGGGACTAACACCGGGGAGCTGTTTTTT. Its translation is CASSSTGTNTGELFF.